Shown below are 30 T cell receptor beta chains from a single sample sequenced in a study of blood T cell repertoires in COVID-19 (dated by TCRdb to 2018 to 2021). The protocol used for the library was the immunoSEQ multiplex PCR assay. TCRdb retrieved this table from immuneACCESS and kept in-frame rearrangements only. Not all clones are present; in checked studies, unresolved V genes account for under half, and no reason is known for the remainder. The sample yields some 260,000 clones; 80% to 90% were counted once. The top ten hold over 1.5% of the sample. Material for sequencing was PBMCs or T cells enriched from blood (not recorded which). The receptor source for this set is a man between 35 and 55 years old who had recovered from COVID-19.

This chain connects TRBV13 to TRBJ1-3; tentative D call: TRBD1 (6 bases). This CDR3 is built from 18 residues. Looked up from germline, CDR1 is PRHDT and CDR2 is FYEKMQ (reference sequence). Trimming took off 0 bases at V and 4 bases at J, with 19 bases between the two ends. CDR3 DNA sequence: TGTGCCAGCAGCTTAGGCCGGGGCAGGGGTACCCTCGGAAACACCATATATTTT. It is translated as CASSLGRGRGTLGNTIYF.

CDR3 protein: CASSRRTAATYNEQFF. DNA of the CDR3: TGCGCCAGCAGCAGAAGGACAGCCGCAACCTACAATGAGCAGTTCTTC. The rearrangement links TRBV5-1 to TRBJ2-1; tentative D call: TRBD1 (6 bases). The CDR3 spans 16 residues. V was pared by 4 bases and J by 2 bases, with 16 bases between. Germline V gene lookup returns CDR1 SGHRS and CDR2 YFSETQ.

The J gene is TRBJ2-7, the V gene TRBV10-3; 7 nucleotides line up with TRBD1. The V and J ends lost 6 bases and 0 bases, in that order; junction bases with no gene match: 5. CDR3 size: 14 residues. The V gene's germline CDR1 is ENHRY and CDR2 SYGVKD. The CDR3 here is CAIRPGGISYEQYF. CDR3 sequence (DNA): TGTGCCATCAGACCAGGGGGTATCTCCTACGAGCAGTACTTC.

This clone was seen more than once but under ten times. The CDR3 sequence: CASSLSRVYNEQFF. The CDR3 bases are TGTGCCAGCAGCTTGTCTCGGGTCTACAATGAGCAGTTCTTC. This chain links TRBV7-8 with TRBJ2-1; D unclear. The V end lost 3 bases, the J end lost 3 bases, and 9 bases lay between the germline ends. The CDR3 covers 14 residues. Germline CDR1 SGHVS, CDR2 FQNEAQ.

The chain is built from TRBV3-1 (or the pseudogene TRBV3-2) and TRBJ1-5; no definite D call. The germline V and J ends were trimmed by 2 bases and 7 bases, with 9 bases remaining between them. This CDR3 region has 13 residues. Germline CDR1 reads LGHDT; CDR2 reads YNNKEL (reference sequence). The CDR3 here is CASSQTSWQPQHF. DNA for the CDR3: TGTGCCAGCAGCCAAACAAGTTGGCAGCCCCAGCATTTT.

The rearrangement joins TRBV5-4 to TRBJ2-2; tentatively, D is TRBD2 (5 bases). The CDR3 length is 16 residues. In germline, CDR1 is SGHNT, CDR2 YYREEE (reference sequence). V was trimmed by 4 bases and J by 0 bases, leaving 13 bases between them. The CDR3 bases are TGTGCCAGCAGCCCGGGTGGTAGCGCGAACACCGGGGAGCTGTTTTTT. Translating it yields CASSPGGSANTGELFF.

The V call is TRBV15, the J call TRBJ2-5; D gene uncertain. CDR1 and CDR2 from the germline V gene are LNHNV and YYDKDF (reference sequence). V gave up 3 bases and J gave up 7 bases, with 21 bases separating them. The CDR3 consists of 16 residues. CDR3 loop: CATSSTRLGVEATQYF. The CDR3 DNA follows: TGTGCCACCAGCAGTACCCGCCTGGGCGTCGAAGCGACCCAGTACTTC.

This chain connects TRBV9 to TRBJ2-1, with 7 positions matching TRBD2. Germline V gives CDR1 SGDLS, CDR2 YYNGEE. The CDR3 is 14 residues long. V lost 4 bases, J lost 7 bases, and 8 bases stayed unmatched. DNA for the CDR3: TGTGCCAGCAGCCCTCGGTTGGGGGGGAATGAGCAGTTCTTC. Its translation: CASSPRLGGNEQFF.

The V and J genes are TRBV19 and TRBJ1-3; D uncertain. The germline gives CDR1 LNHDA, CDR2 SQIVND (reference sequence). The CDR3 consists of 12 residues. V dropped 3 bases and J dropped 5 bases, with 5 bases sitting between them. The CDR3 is CASSMGRNTIYF. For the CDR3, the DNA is TGTGCCAGTAGTATGGGCAGAAACACCATATATTTT.

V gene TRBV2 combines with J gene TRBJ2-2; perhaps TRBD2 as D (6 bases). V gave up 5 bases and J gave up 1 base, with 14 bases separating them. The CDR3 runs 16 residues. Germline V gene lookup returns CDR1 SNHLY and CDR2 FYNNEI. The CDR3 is CASSPKGLGNTGELFF. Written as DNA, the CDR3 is TGTGCCAGCAGTCCTAAGGGACTCGGGAACACCGGGGAGCTGTTTTTT.

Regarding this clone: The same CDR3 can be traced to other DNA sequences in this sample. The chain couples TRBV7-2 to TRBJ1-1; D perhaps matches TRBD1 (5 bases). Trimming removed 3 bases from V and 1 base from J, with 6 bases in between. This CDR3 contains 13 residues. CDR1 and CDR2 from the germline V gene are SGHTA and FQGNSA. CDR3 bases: TGTGCCAGCAGCTTCCAGGGGAACACTGAAGCTTTCTTT. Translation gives CASSFQGNTEAFF.

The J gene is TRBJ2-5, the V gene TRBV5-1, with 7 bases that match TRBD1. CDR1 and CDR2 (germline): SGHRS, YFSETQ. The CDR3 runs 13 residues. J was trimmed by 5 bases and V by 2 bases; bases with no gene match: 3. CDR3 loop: CASSLQGLETQYF. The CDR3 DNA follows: TGCGCCAGCAGCTTACAGGGGTTGGAGACCCAGTACTTC.

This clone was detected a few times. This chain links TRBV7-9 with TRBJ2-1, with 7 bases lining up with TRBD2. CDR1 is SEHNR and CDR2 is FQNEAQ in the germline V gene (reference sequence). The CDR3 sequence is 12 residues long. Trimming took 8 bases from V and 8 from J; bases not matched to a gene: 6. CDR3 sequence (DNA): TGTGCCAGCCAGGGAGGGAGGCATGAGCAGTTCTTC. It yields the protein CASQGGRHEQFF.

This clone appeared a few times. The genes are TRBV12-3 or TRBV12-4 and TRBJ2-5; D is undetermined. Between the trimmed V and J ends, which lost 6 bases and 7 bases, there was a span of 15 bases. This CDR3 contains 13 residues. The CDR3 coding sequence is TGTGCCAGCAGCCCCCAAGAGACGGGGACCCAGTACTTC. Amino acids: CASSPQETGTQYF.

The CDR3 region is CASSNRITSNQPQHF. CDR3 nucleotide sequence: TGTGCCAGTAGTAACAGGATAACTAGCAATCAGCCCCAGCATTTT. This chain connects TRBV19 to TRBJ1-5; a weak D match, TRBD1 (5 bases). Germline V gene data show CDR1 as LNHDA and CDR2 as SQIVND (reference sequence). This CDR3 region has 15 residues. The germline V and J ends were trimmed by 4 bases and 0 bases, with 10 bases remaining between them.

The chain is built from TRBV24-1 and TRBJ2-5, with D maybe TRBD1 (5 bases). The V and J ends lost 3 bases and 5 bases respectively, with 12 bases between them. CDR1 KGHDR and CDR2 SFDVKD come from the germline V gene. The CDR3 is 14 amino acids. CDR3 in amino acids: CATSDPGAGETQYF. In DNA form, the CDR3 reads TGTGCCACCAGTGATCCTGGGGCCGGGGAGACCCAGTACTTC.

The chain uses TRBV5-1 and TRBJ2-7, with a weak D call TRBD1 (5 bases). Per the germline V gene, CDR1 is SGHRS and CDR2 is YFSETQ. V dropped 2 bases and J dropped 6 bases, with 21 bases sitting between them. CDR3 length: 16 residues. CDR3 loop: CASSLRVADPQGEQYF. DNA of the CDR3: TGCGCCAGCAGCTTAAGGGTCGCGGACCCGCAGGGCGAGCAGTACTTC.

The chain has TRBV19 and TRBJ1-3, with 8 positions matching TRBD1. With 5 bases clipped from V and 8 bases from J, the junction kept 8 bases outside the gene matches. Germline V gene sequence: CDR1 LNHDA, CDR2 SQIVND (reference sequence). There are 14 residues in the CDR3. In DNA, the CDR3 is TGTGCCAGTAGTGCTGGACAGGGTGGGCACACCATATATTTT. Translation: CASSAGQGGHTIYF.

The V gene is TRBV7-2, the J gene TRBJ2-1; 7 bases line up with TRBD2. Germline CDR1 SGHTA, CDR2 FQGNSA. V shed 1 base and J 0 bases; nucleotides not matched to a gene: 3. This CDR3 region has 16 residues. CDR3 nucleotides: TGTGCCAGCAGCTTAGAAGCGGGGAACTCCTACAATGAGCAGTTCTTC. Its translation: CASSLEAGNSYNEQFF.

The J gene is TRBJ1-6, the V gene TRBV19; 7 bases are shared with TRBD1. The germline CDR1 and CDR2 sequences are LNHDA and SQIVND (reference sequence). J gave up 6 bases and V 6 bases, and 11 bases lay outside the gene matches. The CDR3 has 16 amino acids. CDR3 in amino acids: CASRTTGAFGNSPLHF. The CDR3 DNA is TGTGCCAGTAGAACAACAGGGGCTTTTGGTAATTCACCCCTCCACTTT.

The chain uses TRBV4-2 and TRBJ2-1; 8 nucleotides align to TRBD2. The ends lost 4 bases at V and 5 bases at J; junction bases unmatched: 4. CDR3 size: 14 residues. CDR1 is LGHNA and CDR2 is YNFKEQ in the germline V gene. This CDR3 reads CASSRGGGNNEQFF. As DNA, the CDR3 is TGTGCCAGCAGCCGGGGCGGGGGGAACAATGAGCAGTTCTTC.

The CDR3 loop reads CASSPQPIAGAGETQYF. CDR3 DNA: TGCGCCAGCAGCCCTCAACCAATAGCGGGAGCCGGGGAGACCCAGTACTTC. The chain recombines TRBV5-1 with TRBJ2-5; 9 bases agree with TRBD2. This CDR3 spans 17 amino acids. CDR1 and CDR2 from the germline V gene are SGHRS and YFSETQ. The V and J ends lost 4 bases and 5 bases, in that order; junction bases with no gene match: 15.

The CDR3 loop is CASSIGLQPQHF. CDR3 nucleotide sequence: TGTGCCAGTAGTATAGGGCTTCAGCCCCAGCATTTT. V and J are TRBV19 and TRBJ1-5; D remains ambiguous. Germline V gene lookup returns CDR1 LNHDA and CDR2 SQIVND (reference sequence). CDR3 length: 12 residues. V was trimmed by 1 base and J by 6 bases, leaving 4 bases between them.

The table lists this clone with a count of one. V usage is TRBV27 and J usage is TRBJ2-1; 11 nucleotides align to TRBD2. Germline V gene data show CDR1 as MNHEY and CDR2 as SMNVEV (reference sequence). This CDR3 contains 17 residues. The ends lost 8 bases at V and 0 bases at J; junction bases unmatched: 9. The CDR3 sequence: CASSGLAGFSSYNEQFF. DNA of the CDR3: TGTGCCAGCTCAGGACTAGCGGGCTTTAGCTCCTACAATGAGCAGTTCTTC.

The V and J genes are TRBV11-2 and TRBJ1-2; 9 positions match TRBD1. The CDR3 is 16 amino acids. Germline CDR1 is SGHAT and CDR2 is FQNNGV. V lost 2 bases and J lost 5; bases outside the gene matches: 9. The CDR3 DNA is TGTGCCAGCAGCTTAACCGGGACAGGGTCAGAATATGGCTACACCTTC. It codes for CASSLTGTGSEYGYTF.

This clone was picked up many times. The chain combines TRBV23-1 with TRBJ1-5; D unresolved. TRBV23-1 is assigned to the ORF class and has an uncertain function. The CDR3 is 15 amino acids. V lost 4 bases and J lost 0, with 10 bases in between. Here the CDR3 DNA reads TGCGCCAGCAGTCCTACGAGATATAGCAATCAGCCCCAGCATTTT. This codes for CASSPTRYSNQPQHF.

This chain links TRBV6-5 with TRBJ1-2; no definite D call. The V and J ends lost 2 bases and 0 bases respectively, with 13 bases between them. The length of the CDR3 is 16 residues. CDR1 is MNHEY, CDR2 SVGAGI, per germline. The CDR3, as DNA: TGTGCCAGCAGTTACACAAGCAGAGGGCCTAACTATGGCTACACCTTC. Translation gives CASSYTSRGPNYGYTF.

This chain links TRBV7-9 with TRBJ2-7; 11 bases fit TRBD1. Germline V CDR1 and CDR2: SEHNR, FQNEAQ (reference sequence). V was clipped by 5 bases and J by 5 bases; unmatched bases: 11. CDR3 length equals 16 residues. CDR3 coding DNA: TGTGCCAGCAGCGACAGTGGTGGACAGGGGGCGGACGAGCAGTACTTC. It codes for CASSDSGGQGADEQYF.

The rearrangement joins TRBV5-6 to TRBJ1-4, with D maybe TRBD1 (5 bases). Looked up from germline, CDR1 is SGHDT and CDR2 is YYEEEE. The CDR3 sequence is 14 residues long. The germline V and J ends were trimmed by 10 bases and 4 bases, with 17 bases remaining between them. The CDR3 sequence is CAGPQSRGNEKLFF. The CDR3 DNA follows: TGTGCCGGACCGCAATCTAGGGGTAATGAAAAACTGTTTTTT.

CDR3 DNA sequence: TGTGCCAGCAGCTTAGGCCAGCGGGGATACACAGATACGCAGTATTTT. Translation gives CASSLGQRGYTDTQYF. This chain uses TRBV7-8 with TRBJ2-3; TRBD2 agrees at 7 bases. The V and J ends lost 1 base and 2 bases, in that order; junction bases with no gene match: 6. Germline-derived CDR1 and CDR2 are SGHVS and FQNEAQ. The CDR3 is made up of 16 amino acids.